The source of this T cell receptor (beta chain) is a study of shared clonotypes between healthy human individuals. Turning to the study itself: Used for every donor were three CD4 naive, three CD4 memory, two CD8 naive and one CD8 memory plate.

Data came from immunoSEQ multiplex PCR; TCRdb stores just in-frame clones and leaves some out. The data show around 2.3 million clones, approximately 95% seen once. The origin of this receptor is a man between 18 and 29 years old in good health. Specimen: naive CD4+ T cells sorted from blood. The subset is: CD45RA+ positively selected.

Written as DNA, the CDR3 is TGTGCCAGCAGTGGCCCTGTCGCCAGCGGGAGGGCTGATGAGCAGTTCTTC. Its protein is CASSGPVASGRADEQFF. This rearrangement joins TRBV6-1 to TRBJ2-1; TRBD2 matches at 10 bases. This CDR3 comprises 17 residues. Per germline, CDR1 MNHNS and CDR2 SASEGT. After removal of 4 bases from V and 8 bases from J, the junction contained 14 bases not matched to a gene.